This TCR beta chain derives from a study of blood T cell repertoires in COVID-19. Method: immunoSEQ multiplex PCR; TCRdb's copy keeps in-frame clones and lacks some. Among 53,000 or so clones listed, just over 85% were seen once. Germline V gives CDR1 MRHNA, CDR2 SNTAGT. The CDR3 spans 14 residues. The germline V and J ends were trimmed by 5 bases and 3 bases, with 10 bases remaining between them. The clonotype originates from a man between 65 and 85 years old with active COVID-19. The chain is built from TRBV6-4 and TRBJ2-2; a weak D match, TRBD2 (5 bases). Sequences were obtained from peripheral blood. Here the CDR3 DNA reads TGTGCCAGCAGTACGGGGTTCGACACCGGGGAGCTGTTTTTT. Its translation: CASSTGFDTGELFF.